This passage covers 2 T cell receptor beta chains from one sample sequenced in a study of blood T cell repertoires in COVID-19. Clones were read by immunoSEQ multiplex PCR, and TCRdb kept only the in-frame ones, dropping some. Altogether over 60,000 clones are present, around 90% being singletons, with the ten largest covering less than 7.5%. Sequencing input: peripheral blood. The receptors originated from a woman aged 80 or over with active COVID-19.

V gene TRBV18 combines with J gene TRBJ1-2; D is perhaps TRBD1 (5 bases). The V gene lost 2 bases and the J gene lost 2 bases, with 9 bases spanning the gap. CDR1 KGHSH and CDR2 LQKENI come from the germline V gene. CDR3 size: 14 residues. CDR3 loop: CASSPTGPNYGYTF. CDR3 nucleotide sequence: TGTGCCAGCTCACCAACAGGTCCAAACTATGGCTACACCTTC. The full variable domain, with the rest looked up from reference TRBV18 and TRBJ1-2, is NAGVMQNPRHLVRRRGQEARLRCSPMKGHSHVYWYRQLPEEGLKFMVYLQKENIIDESGMPKERFSAEFPKEGPSILRIQQVVRGDSAAYFCASSPTGPNYGYTFGSGTRLTVV.

The CDR3 DNA sequence: TGTGCCAGCAGCCGGACCGGGACTAGCGGGAGTAGGCAAGAGACCCAGTACTTC. Its protein is CASSRTGTSGSRQETQYF. The chain is built from TRBV11-2 and TRBJ2-5; 14 nucleotides align to TRBD2. Germline V lookup: CDR1 SGHAT, CDR2 FQNNGV. CDR3 length: 18 amino acids. Trimming at V came to 5 bases and at J to 2 bases, leaving 10 bases not matched to a gene.